Sequencing of this TCR beta chain was carried out in a study of cytomegalovirus exposure and HLA in healthy donors. From the approximately 120-subject validation cohort, which was separate from the approximately 670-subject first cohort, the donors were drawn. TCRdb keeps only in-frame clones here, not all; method: immunoSEQ multiplex PCR. The sample has some 140,000 clones; roughly four fifths are singletons. Germline CDR1 is MNHNY and CDR2 is SVGAGI (reference sequence). This CDR3 contains 14 residues. The V and J ends lost 0 bases and 7 bases respectively, with 12 bases between them. The J gene is TRBJ1-2, the V gene TRBV6-6; D unclear. The TCR sequence derives from a man aged 30 to 45 in good health and CMV-seropositive. Source material: PBMCs. In DNA form, the CDR3 reads TGTGCCAGCAGTTACTCAGTCCGGGTTGGTGGCTACACCTTC. It is translated as CASSYSVRVGGYTF.